Listed here are 27 T cell receptor beta chains from one sample, sequenced in a study of blood T cell repertoires in COVID-19. Generated by immunoSEQ multiplex PCR, the TCRdb table keeps only in-frame clones and is missing some. This repertoire shows tens of thousands of clones, roughly nine tenths found once; its top ten account for roughly 4.9%. The source material was peripheral blood. These receptors were collected from a woman older than 75 with active COVID-19.

The V call is TRBV6-5, the J call TRBJ2-2, with D perhaps matching TRBD2 (6 bases). The CDR3 is 15 amino acids. Deletions cut 7 bases from V and 0 bases from J, with 12 bases between. Germline V gene data show CDR1 as MNHEY and CDR2 as SVGAGI. The CDR3 loop is CASTAGTANTGELFF. The CDR3 DNA reads as TGTGCCAGCACCGCGGGAACCGCGAACACCGGGGAGCTGTTTTTT.

The CDR3 DNA sequence: TGTGCCAGCAGCGTAGCGCCTAGCGGGAGTGGTAGTGCGGAGACCCAGTACTTC. Protein: CASSVAPSGSGSAETQYF. The chain employs TRBV9 and TRBJ2-5, with TRBD2 matching 10 bases. With 0 bases clipped from V and 5 bases from J, the junction kept 13 bases outside the gene matches. In germline, CDR1 is SGDLS, CDR2 YYNGEE. The CDR3 spans 18 residues.

The V and J genes are TRBV5-1 and TRBJ2-1; D gene ambiguous. The V and J ends lost 1 base and 5 bases respectively, with 13 bases between them. Per the germline V gene, CDR1 is SGHRS and CDR2 is YFSETQ. This CDR3 has 15 amino acids. In nucleotides, the CDR3 is TGCGCCAGCAGCTTGAGTTTACAGCCCAACAATGAGCAGTTCTTC. This sequence encodes CASSLSLQPNNEQFF. Filled out from reference TRBV5-1 and TRBJ2-1, the complete variable domain reads KAGVTQTPRYLIKTRGQQVTLSCSPISGHRSVSWYQQTPGQGLQFLFEYFSETQRNKGNFPGRFSGRQFSNSRSEMNVSTLELGDSALYLCASSLSLQPNNEQFFGPGTRLTVL.

The genes are TRBV19 and TRBJ2-3; D is unclear. The V gene's germline CDR1 is LNHDA and CDR2 SQIVND (reference sequence). The CDR3 extends over 14 amino acids. The V end was cut by 5 bases, the J end by 2 bases, with 11 bases between. The CDR3 nucleotides are TGTGCCAGTAGTCCTAAATACCACACAGATACGCAGTATTTT. Residues: CASSPKYHTDTQYF. Together with reference TRBV19 and TRBJ2-3, the CDR3 gives the full variable domain: DGGITQSPKYLFRKEGQNVTLSCEQNLNHDAMYWYRQDPGQGLRLIYYSQIVNDFQKGDIAEGYSVSREKKESFPLTVTSAQKNPTAFYLCASSPKYHTDTQYFGPGTRLTVL.

The J gene is TRBJ2-1, the V gene TRBV28; 8 bases map to TRBD2. CDR1 is MDHEN, CDR2 SYDVKM, per germline. The CDR3 extends over 14 amino acids. V shed 3 bases, J shed 8 bases, and the junction held 6 bases outside the gene matches. The CDR3 coding sequence is TGTGCCAGCAGTTTGGGGCGGGAGGTGGATGAGCAGTTCTTC. Its protein product is CASSLGREVDEQFF.

The chain joins TRBV28 to TRBJ2-7; possible D gene TRBD1, 5 bases. Trimming cost V 2 bases and J 6 bases, with 14 bases left between them. The CDR3 contains 14 residues. The germline V gene encodes CDR1 MDHEN and CDR2 SYDVKM. The CDR3 loop is CASSLTGALTEQYF. The CDR3 DNA reads as TGTGCCAGCAGTTTAACAGGAGCCCTAACCGAGCAGTACTTC.

The chain has TRBV18 and TRBJ2-2; D remains unclear. The CDR3 is 13 amino acids. CDR1 KGHSH and CDR2 LQKENI come from the germline V gene. Trimming removed 3 bases at V and 5 bases at J, with 7 bases between. The CDR3 bases are TGTGCCAGCTCACCGATACGGACCGGGGAGCTGTTTTTT. It codes for CASSPIRTGELFF.

This clone appeared a single time. The J gene is TRBJ2-5, the V gene TRBV27; D unclear. This CDR3 has 13 amino acids. Germline V gene data show CDR1 as MNHEY and CDR2 as SMNVEV (reference sequence). V was trimmed by 2 bases and J by 5 bases, leaving 9 bases between them. This chain's CDR3 is CASSLAPRETQYF. In DNA form, the CDR3 reads TGTGCCAGCAGTTTAGCGCCTCGGGAGACCCAGTACTTC.

The chain recombines TRBV28 with TRBJ1-1, with a possible D match to TRBD1 (6 bases). The CDR3 extends over 16 amino acids. The germline V gene encodes CDR1 MDHEN and CDR2 SYDVKM. V dropped 0 bases and J dropped 0 bases, with 11 bases sitting between them. This chain's CDR3 is CASSLWQGTMNTEAFF. As DNA, the CDR3 is TGTGCCAGCAGTTTATGGCAGGGGACGATGAACACTGAAGCTTTCTTT.

The V call is TRBV7-3, the J call TRBJ2-1; 8 bases are a match to TRBD2. Germline-derived CDR1 and CDR2 are SGHTA and FQGTGA. V trimming: 0 bases; J trimming: 4 bases; junction bases outside the gene matches: 8. The length of the CDR3 is 17 residues. CDR3 nucleotide sequence: TGTGCCAGCAGCTTAACTCCTACTAGCGGCTTGTACAATGAGCAGTTCTTC. Its protein is CASSLTPTSGLYNEQFF.

This chain joins TRBV19 and TRBJ2-3, with 7 bases aligning to TRBD2. CDR3 length equals 15 residues. Trimming at V came to 4 bases and at J to 0 bases, leaving 4 bases not matched to a gene. Looked up from germline, CDR1 is LNHDA and CDR2 is SQIVND (reference sequence). The chain's CDR3 is CASSSLAASTDTQYF. The CDR3 DNA sequence: TGTGCCAGTAGTAGCCTAGCGGCTAGCACAGATACGCAGTATTTT.

J is TRBJ2-3 and V is TRBV30; D is ambiguous. Deletions cut 0 bases from V and 6 bases from J, with 13 bases between. CDR1 is GTSNPN, CDR2 SVGIG, per germline (reference sequence). The CDR3 loop spans 14 amino acids. The CDR3 sequence: CAWSVLYDTDTQYF. The CDR3 nucleotides read TGTGCCTGGAGTGTACTTTACGACACGGATACGCAGTATTTT.

There are a few counts of this clone. The chain carries TRBV2 and TRBJ1-2; 8 nucleotides match TRBD1. The CDR3 extends over 14 amino acids. The V and J ends lost 6 bases and 6 bases, in that order; junction bases with no gene match: 9. In germline, CDR1 is SNHLY, CDR2 FYNNEI. Here the CDR3 reads CASRDPGQGDGYTF. CDR3 nucleotides: TGTGCCAGCAGAGACCCAGGACAGGGTGATGGCTACACCTTC.

V is TRBV12-3 or TRBV12-4 and J is TRBJ1-6; D remains ambiguous. V lost 6 bases and J lost 14, with 14 bases in between. The CDR3 has 12 amino acids. CDR3 residues: CASSLDPRALHF. CDR3 DNA sequence: TGTGCCAGCAGCCTGGACCCGAGGGCCCTCCACTTT.

The chain links TRBV7-4 to TRBJ2-4; a possible D gene is TRBD2 (7 bases). V gave up 4 bases and J gave up 2 bases, with 27 bases separating them. Per germline, CDR1 SGHVT and CDR2 SQSDAQ. CDR3 length equals 20 residues. CDR3 in amino acids: CASSSTGGRVGLKPKNIQYF. In nucleotides, the CDR3 is TGTGCCAGCAGCTCTACCGGGGGGCGAGTGGGGTTAAAGCCCAAAAACATTCAGTACTTC.

V is TRBV7-9 and J is TRBJ1-2; D uncertain. The CDR3 is 14 amino acids. In germline, CDR1 is SEHNR, CDR2 FQNEAQ (reference sequence). With 5 bases removed from V and 4 bases from J, the gap between germline ends came to 14 bases. CDR3 sequence reads: CASSQEADFYGYTF. CDR3 nucleotides: TGTGCCAGCAGCCAGGAGGCAGACTTCTATGGCTACACCTTC.

This chain connects TRBV10-3 to TRBJ2-1; 8 bases agree with TRBD2. CDR3 length equals 19 residues. J was trimmed by 2 bases and V by 3 bases; bases with no gene match: 15. Germline CDR1 reads ENHRY; CDR2 reads SYGVKD. CDR3: CAISDRLASSNRAYNEQFF. The CDR3 nucleotides read TGTGCCATCAGTGACCGACTAGCGTCTTCCAATAGGGCCTACAATGAGCAGTTCTTC.

The V gene is TRBV11-2, the J gene TRBJ2-5; D may be TRBD2 (6 bases). The germline V and J ends were trimmed by 3 bases and 0 bases, with 17 bases remaining between them. Germline loops: CDR1 SGHAT, CDR2 FQNNGV. The CDR3 loop spans 17 amino acids. This CDR3 reads CASSLTGGGNYQETQYF. The CDR3 DNA reads as TGTGCCAGCAGCTTGACTGGAGGCGGGAACTACCAAGAGACCCAGTACTTC.

V usage is TRBV4-3 and J usage is TRBJ1-1, with 10 bases aligning to TRBD1. The CDR3 totals 14 residues. The V and J ends lost 4 bases and 5 bases, in that order; junction bases with no gene match: 4. Germline CDR1 is LGHNA and CDR2 is YSLEER. Here the CDR3 DNA reads TGCGCCAGCAGCCCGACAGGGGGCCTGACTGAAGCTTTCTTT. Translation gives CASSPTGGLTEAFF.

The chain is built from TRBV28 and TRBJ2-7; no firm D call. The germline V gene has CDR1 MDHEN and CDR2 SYDVKM. The CDR3 loop spans 12 amino acids. V lost 4 bases, J lost 3 bases, and 7 bases lay in between. For the CDR3, the DNA is TGTGCCAGCAGTTCCCTTTACTACGAGCAGTACTTC. Translated, it gives CASSSLYYEQYF.

The chain couples TRBV6-2 or TRBV6-3 to TRBJ2-7, with D possibly being TRBD1 (5 bases). Germline V lookup: CDR1 MNHEY, CDR2 SVGEGT. CDR3 length: 14 amino acids. Trimming left V 5 bases short and J 6 bases short, with 17 bases between. The CDR3 region has the DNA TGTGCCAGCAGTCCACGCCGAACAGGCCTCGAGCAGTACTTC. Encoded protein: CASSPRRTGLEQYF.

The chain has TRBV3-1 (or the pseudogene TRBV3-2) and TRBJ2-7, with TRBD1 as a possible D gene (6 bases). Germline CDR1 and CDR2: LGHDT and YNNKEL (reference sequence). The CDR3 is made up of 17 amino acids. V was pared by 0 bases and J by 6 bases, with 21 bases between. Here the CDR3 DNA reads TGTGCCAGCAGCCAAGATCGGCGTGGCAGGGGCCCAGCCGAGCAGTACTTC. Its translation: CASSQDRRGRGPAEQYF.

This clone was seen a few times. The V gene is TRBV5-4, the J gene TRBJ1-2, with TRBD1 matching over 10 bases. Losses at the gene ends were 5 bases for V and 2 bases for J; bases not matched to a gene: 6. In germline, CDR1 is SGHNT, CDR2 YYREEE (reference sequence). The CDR3 is 15 residues long. The CDR3 protein is CASRNPGQGNYGYTF. The CDR3 nucleotides read TGTGCCAGCAGAAATCCGGGACAGGGGAACTATGGCTACACCTTC.

The chain recombines TRBV5-6 with TRBJ1-2, with D unresolved. V dropped 4 bases and J dropped 3 bases, with 10 bases sitting between them. Germline CDR1 reads SGHDT; CDR2 reads YYEEEE. There are 13 residues in the CDR3. The CDR3 here is CASSPDIYYGYTF. The CDR3 DNA follows: TGTGCCAGCAGCCCTGACATATACTATGGCTACACCTTC.

V usage is TRBV7-2 and J usage is TRBJ2-7; the D gene is possibly TRBD1 (5 bases). This CDR3 has 13 amino acids. Germline V gene sequence: CDR1 SGHTA, CDR2 FQGNSA. Trimming stripped 7 bases from V and 2 bases from J, with 12 bases between. The CDR3 region has the DNA TGTGCCAGCAAACCCCCAGGGACCTACGAGCAGTACTTC. Protein: CASKPPGTYEQYF.

V usage is TRBV20-1 and J usage is TRBJ2-2; 9 positions match TRBD1. Trimming at V came to 3 bases and at J to 3 bases, leaving 2 bases not matched to a gene. CDR3 length: 14 residues. From germline, CDR1 is DFQATT and CDR2 SNEGSKA (reference sequence). Written as DNA, the CDR3 is TGCAGTGCTAGTAGGGACAGGGACACCGGGGAGCTGTTTTTT. Residues: CSASRDRDTGELFF.

The V gene is TRBV7-6, the J gene TRBJ2-2, with 9 bases lining up with TRBD1. The germline gives CDR1 SGHVS, CDR2 FNYEAQ. The V gene end was trimmed by 4 bases and the J gene end by 4 bases; junction bases not matched to a gene: 4. The CDR3 has 15 amino acids. CDR3 loop: CASSSGTGFTGELFF. DNA of the CDR3: TGTGCCAGCAGCTCCGGGACAGGGTTCACCGGGGAGCTGTTTTTT.